The entry below describes one T cell receptor beta chain. Its matching antigen is unknown. V was clipped by 8 bases and J by 0 bases; unmatched bases: 9. Germline values: CDR1 MNHNS, CDR2 SASEGT. The CDR3 consists of 16 residues. Researchers took RNA transcripts and amplified the TCR beta CDR3 regions from them. First-round RT-PCR with HTBI primers amplified the TCR CDR3 region. Via MiXCR, TCRdb re-called the multiplex PCR reads, giving one row per CDR3 protein. The sample holds about 500,000 distinct CDR3 sequences; approximately 16% are singletons and the top ten take over 25%. The data originate from a study of T cells in Graves' hyperthyroidism and ophthalmopathy. Study-wide results and limits: A 13 V-J model separated ophthalmopathy from stable hyperthyroidism.

The source is a woman in her twenties or thirties with Graves' ophthalmopathy. The V gene is TRBV6-1, the J gene TRBJ1-4; 7 positions match TRBD1. Sequenced sample: blood. In DNA form, the CDR3 reads TGTGCCAGCGATTCCACCGGACAGGCAACTAATGAAAAACTGTTTTTT. Translation: CASDSTGQATNEKLFF.